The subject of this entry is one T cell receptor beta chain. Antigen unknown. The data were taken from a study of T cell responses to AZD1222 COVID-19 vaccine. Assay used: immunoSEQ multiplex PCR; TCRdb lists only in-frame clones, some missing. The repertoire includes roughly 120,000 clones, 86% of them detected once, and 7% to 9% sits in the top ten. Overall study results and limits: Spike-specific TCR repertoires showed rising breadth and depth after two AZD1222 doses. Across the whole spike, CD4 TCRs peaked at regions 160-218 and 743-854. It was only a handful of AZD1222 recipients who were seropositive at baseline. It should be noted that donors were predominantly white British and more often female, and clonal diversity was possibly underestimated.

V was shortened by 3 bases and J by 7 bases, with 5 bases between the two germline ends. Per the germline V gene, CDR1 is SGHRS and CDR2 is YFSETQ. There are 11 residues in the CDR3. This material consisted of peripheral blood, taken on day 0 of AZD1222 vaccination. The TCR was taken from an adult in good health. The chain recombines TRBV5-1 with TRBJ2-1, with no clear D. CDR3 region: CASSSENEQFF. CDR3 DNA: TGCGCCAGCAGCTCGGAAAATGAGCAGTTCTTC.